One sample yielded the 2 T cell receptor beta chains listed below, sequenced in a study of glioma-infiltrating T cells (dated by TCRdb to the mid-2010s). The listed sequencing device is Illumina MiSeq. The iRepertoire nested amplicon-rescue multiplex PCR (arm-PCR) platform was used to amplify TCR alpha and beta CDR3 regions from RNA. The raw public reads went through TCRdb reprocessing: fastp at Q25, MiXCR clone calling, in-frame beta chains kept. Every distinct CDR3 protein forms one entry, paired with its most common genes and DNA. The sample table lists around 190,000 distinct CDR3 sequences, under 55% of them with a count of one. The biggest ten clones account for roughly 5.2% of the sample. The sample comprised glioma tissue, nonneoplastic brain tissue, or PBMCs (not recorded which). The origin of the receptors is a human donor with low-grade glioma or glioblastoma, undergoing nonglioma brain surgery, or in good health (not recorded which).

This clonotype was picked up many times. The chain uses TRBV6-1 and TRBJ1-5; D unclear. Germline V gives CDR1 MNHNS, CDR2 SASEGT. This CDR3 comprises 13 residues. V was shortened by 7 bases and J by 0 bases, with 7 bases between the two germline ends. DNA for the CDR3: TGTGCCAGCACTAGGAATAGCAATCAGCCCCAGCATTTT. Amino acids: CASTRNSNQPQHF.

The table lists this clonotype with many counts. This chain connects TRBV27 to TRBJ1-1; D may be TRBD1 (6 bases). The germline gives CDR1 MNHEY, CDR2 SMNVEV (reference sequence). The CDR3 runs to 14 residues. The V end lost 2 bases, the J end lost 1 base, and 8 bases lay between the germline ends. Here the CDR3 reads CASSLMTGNTEAFF. CDR3 DNA sequence: TGTGCCAGCAGTTTAATGACAGGGAACACTGAAGCTTTCTTT.